This TCR beta chain came from a study of blood T cell repertoires in COVID-19. About the research overall: T cells, B-cell-depleted T cells, or PBMCs provided the cDNA or gDNA that served as material.

Germline values: CDR1 GTSNPN, CDR2 SVGIG (reference sequence). The V end lost 3 bases, the J end lost 3 bases, and 6 bases lay between the germline ends. This CDR3 comprises 11 residues. This clone has only one observation. Original processing methods: Nucleated cell counts were estimated from reference gene primer amplification. TCRdb's copy holds only in-frame clones and misses some; the assay was immunoSEQ multiplex PCR. The DNA was the basis for D and trimming; V, J and clone size are from that table. The sample shows approximately 90,000 clones, about 82% of them seen only once. This receptor was taken from a man aged 50-60 years with acute or convalescent COVID-19. The V and J genes are TRBV30 and TRBJ2-7; D gene unclear. The sample consisted of peripheral blood. CDR3 coding DNA: TGTGCCTGGAGCGGTAACTACGAGCAGTACTTC. It translates to CAWSGNYEQYF.